This is a list of T cell receptor beta chains from one sample in a study of OX40 agonist ivuxolimab in advanced cancers. The protocol was immunoSEQ multiplex PCR, while the TCRdb copy is restricted to in-frame clones and leaves out a portion. The sample lists approximately 81,000 clones; 88% were seen once. Sequenced material: CD4+ or CD8+ T cells sorted from blood, taken in a trial of the OX40 agonist ivuxolimab. The receptor set was obtained from an adult with an advanced solid tumor such as melanoma, head and neck, liver or kidney cancer. The CDR3 runs from the conserved cysteine through the conserved F or W. The order of the fields is D gene, J gene, clone size, V gene, CDR3 protein, CDR3 DNA. A D gene is named only where the DNA matches it firmly. Clone size is stated in some rows and not others, as once, few, many or a class when expanded.

D: TRBD2
J: TRBJ2-2
size: -
V: TRBV2
CDR3: CASLAGVVNTGELFF
DNA: TGTGCCAGCCTAGCGGGGGTAGTGAACACCGGGGAGCTGTTTTTT

D: -
J: TRBJ1-5
size: -
V: TRBV6-5
CDR3: CASGPYQPQHF
DNA: TGTGCCAGCGGCCCTTATCAGCCCCAGCATTTT

D: -
J: TRBJ2-7
size: -
V: TRBV5-4
CDR3: CASSLGGGTYEQYF
DNA: TGTGCCAGCAGCTTAGGGGGGGGGACCTACGAGCAGTACTTC

D: -
J: TRBJ2-7
size: -
V: TRBV6-6
CDR3: CASSNGRSYEQYF
DNA: TGTGCCAGCTCGAACGGCCGCTCCTACGAGCAGTACTTC

D: TRBD1
J: TRBJ1-2
size: -
V: TRBV6-5
CDR3: CASRQGAEGYTF
DNA: TGTGCCAGCAGGCAGGGGGCAGAGGGCTACACCTTC

D: TRBD1
J: TRBJ2-1
size: -
V: TRBV7-2
CDR3: CASSQGAVEYNEQFF
DNA: TGTGCCAGCAGCCAGGGGGCAGTAGAGTACAATGAGCAGTTCTTC

D: TRBD1
J: TRBJ2-7
size: -
V: TRBV6-6
CDR3: CASSSAGTDQQYF
DNA: TGTGCCAGCAGTTCCGCCGGGACAGATCAGCAGTACTTC

D: TRBD2
J: TRBJ2-1
size: -
V: TRBV9
CDR3: CASSLAGGYNEQFF
DNA: TGTGCCAGCAGCCTAGCGGGGGGTTACAATGAGCAGTTCTTC

D: TRBD1
J: TRBJ2-3
size: -
V: TRBV5-5
CDR3: CASSYGADRGRTDTQYF
DNA: TGTGCCAGCTCTTATGGAGCGGACAGGGGCAGGACAGATACGCAGTATTTT

D: TRBD2
J: TRBJ2-1
size: -
V: TRBV10-2
CDR3: CASMSGGSYNEQFF
DNA: TGCGCCAGTATGAGCGGGGGATCCTACAATGAGCAGTTCTTC

D: TRBD2
J: TRBJ2-3
size: -
V: TRBV4-3
CDR3: CASSPVAGNTDTQYF
DNA: TGCGCCAGCAGCCCTGTAGCGGGAAACACAGATACGCAGTATTTT

D: -
J: TRBJ2-7
size: -
V: TRBV13
CDR3: CASSLRSTWEQYF
DNA: TGTGCCAGCAGCTTAAGGTCGACCTGGGAGCAGTACTTC

D: -
J: TRBJ1-1
size: -
V: TRBV6-5
CDR3: CASSYDDGGGTEAFF
DNA: TGTGCCAGCAGTTACGACGACGGGGGCGGGACTGAAGCTTTCTTT

D: -
J: TRBJ2-5
size: -
V: TRBV19
CDR3: CASSMVAAGAETQYF
DNA: TGTGCCAGTAGTATGGTAGCGGCAGGGGCTGAGACCCAGTACTTC

D: -
J: TRBJ1-2
size: -
V: TRBV5-1
CDR3: CASRVGWDGYTF
DNA: TGCGCCAGCCGGGTGGGATGGGATGGCTACACCTTC

D: -
J: TRBJ2-2
size: -
V: TRBV18
CDR3: CASSPQRELNTGELFF
DNA: TGTGCCAGCTCCCCTCAGCGAGAGCTGAACACCGGGGAGCTGTTTTTT

D: -
J: TRBJ1-1
size: once
V: TRBV7-2
CDR3: CASSLQGSRTEAFF
DNA: TGTGCCAGCAGCCTCCAGGGTAGCAGAACTGAAGCTTTCTTT

D: -
J: TRBJ2-1
size: -
V: TRBV2
CDR3: CASSARAASYNEQFF
DNA: TGTGCCAGCAGTGCCAGGGCCGCGTCCTACAATGAGCAGTTCTTC

D: -
J: TRBJ2-1
size: -
V: TRBV10-3
CDR3: CASRKGRFENEQFF
DNA: TGTGCCAGCAGGAAGGGCCGATTTGAAAATGAGCAGTTCTTC

D: -
J: TRBJ1-1
size: -
V: TRBV10-3
CDR3: CAIMGASGSEAFF
DNA: TGTGCCATCATGGGGGCCTCTGGTTCTGAAGCTTTCTTT

D: -
J: TRBJ1-2
size: -
V: TRBV10-3
CDR3: CAISVSDSYGYTF
DNA: TGTGCCATCAGTGTTTCGGACAGCTATGGCTACACCTTC

D: -
J: TRBJ2-3
size: -
V: TRBV5-5
CDR3: CASSLDPSGTQYF
DNA: TGTGCCAGCAGCTTGGATCCCTCCGGTACGCAGTATTTT

D: TRBD2
J: TRBJ2-3
size: once
V: TRBV19
CDR3: CARTGGYTDTQYF
DNA: TGTGCCAGGACGGGGGGATACACAGATACGCAGTATTTT

D: TRBD2
J: TRBJ2-7
size: -
V: TRBV4-2
CDR3: CASSPNALAGTYEQYF
DNA: TGTGCCAGCAGCCCCAACGCCCTAGCGGGGACCTACGAGCAGTACTTC

D: -
J: TRBJ2-5
size: -
V: TRBV5-5
CDR3: CASSLQSGRETQYF
DNA: TGTGCCAGCAGCTTACAATCTGGGAGGGAGACCCAGTACTTC

D: -
J: TRBJ2-1
size: once
V: TRBV7-9
CDR3: CASSLAGTVGYNEQFF
DNA: TGTGCCAGCAGCTTAGCGGGGACTGTCGGCTACAATGAGCAGTTCTTC

D: TRBD1
J: TRBJ1-5
size: -
V: TRBV11-2
CDR3: CASSSGTGAISPQHF
DNA: TGTGCCAGCAGCTCCGGGACAGGGGCCATCAGCCCCCAGCATTTT